Reported below is one T cell receptor (beta chain). The data stem from a study of T cell changes during pregnancy in multiple sclerosis. Clones were sequenced by immunoSEQ multiplex PCR, and TCRdb holds only the in-frame ones, with some missing. The table has roughly 63,000 clones, less than 95% seen once. This material consisted of peripheral blood, taken in the second trimester of pregnancy. This clonotype was sampled from a female donor in good health, enrolled as a control in a pregnancy study.

In DNA, the CDR3 is TGCGCCAGCAGCTTGGATGGGACTAGCGGTAAGGGGCCGGAGACCCAGTACTTC. Translated: CASSLDGTSGKGPETQYF. The V and J genes are TRBV5-1 and TRBJ2-5, with TRBD2 matching over 11 bases. Germline V gene lookup returns CDR1 SGHRS and CDR2 YFSETQ. This CDR3 is built from 18 residues. Unmatched junction bases numbered 12, after V lost 0 bases and J lost 5 bases.